This TCR beta chain comes out of a study of T cell responses to AZD1222 COVID-19 vaccine. About the study: Samples with a second dose at about 4 or about 12 weeks were pooled together. Findings and limits, study-wide: Distributed over spike, vaccine-associated CD4 TCRs predominated at 160-218 and 743-854. As reported, nearly half of all spike-specific TCRs target variant regions that are unmutated.

The method was immunoSEQ multiplex PCR; TCRdb's version includes in-frame clones alone and lacks a portion of them. Of approximately 140,000 clones listed, around 93% were seen once; the top ten hold roughly 3.1%. This clone occurred once. As yet, its antigen is unknown. Germline V gene sequence: CDR1 MNHEY, CDR2 SMNVEV (reference sequence). The ends were cut back, 2 bases at V and 0 bases at J, with 5 bases in the middle. The CDR3 has 15 residues. The TCR comes from an adult in good health. The V and J genes are TRBV27 and TRBJ2-6; D gene ambiguous. The input for sequencing was peripheral blood, taken on day 0 of AZD1222 vaccination. DNA for the CDR3: TGTGCCAGCAGTTTAGTCTACTCTGGGGCCAACGTCCTGACTTTC. Protein sequence: CASSLVYSGANVLTF.